The present T cell receptor beta chain was sequenced within a study of beta chain features in type 1 diabetes (dated by TCRdb to between 2018 and 2020). At the level of the whole study: Mean age, gender distribution, total cell number and subset yield did not differ between patients and healthy donors. A total of just under 110,000,000 sorted cells were examined across all samples, and RNA yield correlated strongly with the number of cells per subset. The study compared TCRB repertoires of sorted circulating CD4+ T cell subsets between recently diagnosed type 1 diabetes patients and matched healthy donors. Regulatory and stem cell-like memory subsets were isolated from only 8 patients and about eight healthy donors, whereas naive and central memory subsets came from all 28 donors.

What the authors observed across the whole study: Because cDNA was sequenced instead of genomic DNA, highly expressing activated cells could be over-represented, though the groups showed no difference in activation or CD3 levels. Naive, central memory and regulatory TCRB repertoires appeared to be more alike among patients than among healthy donors. A moderate but significant shortening of TCRB CDR3 length was observed in type 1 diabetes patients in all four CD4+ subsets. Fewer insertions and more nucleotide deletions at VDJ recombination sites were observed in patients with type 1 diabetes, implying thymic rearrangement abnormalities. Shorter templates might have been favored by PCR, but patient and control samples were amplified and corrected together, so both groups would have been affected equally by any skew. Only small numbers of individuals were included in the HLA sub-analyses, which left unresolved whether HLA type had any influence on TCRB rearrangement.

Each donor gave one peripheral blood draw, approximately 120 mL on average, collected into heparinised tubes. Using a panel that included CD45RO, CCR7, CD25, CD127, CD95 and CD27, naive, central memory, regulatory and stem cell-like memory CD4+ T cells were sorted on a BD FACSAria II. All sorted populations exceeded 95% purity. PBMCs were isolated immediately by Lymphoprep density gradient centrifugation and stained directly without culture. Samples were stained and sorted in pairs, with one healthy donor and one patient per experiment, so that batch effects were minimized. The CDR3 holds 15 amino acids from the cysteine to the phenylalanine. Only the CDR3 part of the read is kept: 45 bases, read in frame from the first base. For CDR1 and CDR2, the germline V gene lists SGDLS and YYNGEE. Between the V and J ends, shortened by 0 bases and 1 base respectively, the junction contains 10 bases. A few counts support this clone. Which antigen it targets is not known. The record has no base qualities; no much larger clone is one base away.

The entire amount of isolated RNA was reverse transcribed using the High Capacity cDNA Reverse Transcription Kit, so the sequenced TCRB transcripts were expressed ones. Naive, central memory and regulatory T cell samples underwent deep immunoSEQ sequencing, averaging roughly 3.5 million total reads per sample. After sorted cells were lysed in RLT buffer, RNA was extracted with DNase-treated RNeasy Micro or Mini kits, with the choice depending on cell number. Each cell subset was processed on its own to prevent cross-contamination, while patient and healthy donor samples were processed together. TCRB sequences were amplified from cDNA with the immunoSEQ multiplex PCR, producing 87-bp fragments spanning the CDR3 region. Amplicons were sequenced on the Illumina HiSeq platform. The paper's data handling went like this. Synthetic template baselines were used to correct PCR bias computationally, reads within Hamming distance 2 were collapsed, and singletons that could not be merged were discarded. Reads were aligned against IMGT so that V, D and J genes, CDR3 length and insertions or deletions at six rearrangement sites could be assigned. Within each subset, clonotype counts were normalized to the number of sorted cells before true diversity and Gini coefficients were calculated with the tcR R package. The overlap coefficient, calculated on TCRB nucleotide sequences, was used to quantify repertoire sharing. As a proxy for the pre-selection repertoire, out-of-frame TCRB sequences from naive cells were analyzed. TCRdb's version of the immuneACCESS table is confined to in-frame rearrangements and falls short of the full clone set. An unresolved V gene accounts for under half of the shortfall where checked; the remainder is of unknown origin. Clone size and the V and J calls come from that table; the DNA yielded D and trimming. Across this sample there are under 400,000 clones, with 10% to 15% seen only once. Jointly, the top ten make up less than 0.02% of the sample.

This TCR was sampled from a man aged 18-30 years in good health. Sequencing was carried out using naive CD4+ T cells from blood. Read against the paper, the sample's cell subset or site label means: true naive CD4+ T cells. The rearranged segments are TRBV9 and TRBJ1-1, with no D gene named confidently. For the CDR3, the sequence is CASSVGTLWNTEAFF. The nucleotide sequence is TGTGCCAGCAGCGTAGGGACTCTTTGGAACACTGAAGCTTTCTTT. The full variable domain, with segments outside the CDR3 supplied by the reference TRBV9 and TRBJ1-1 proteins, appears as DSGVTQTPKHLITATGQRVTLRCSPRSGDLSVYWYQQSLDQGLQFLIQYYNGEERAKGNILERFSAQQFPDLHSELNLSSLELGDSALYFCASSVGTLWNTEAFFGQGTRLTVV.